The 20 T cell receptor beta chains presented below share a single source sample, sequenced in a study of blood T cells in healthy people across ages. The use of a sample-barcoded 5' primer and a J-beta primer mix characterized a second PCR of roughly 7 to 11 cycles. MiXCR, run by TCRdb on the 5' RACE reads, gives a single entry per CDR3 protein. The sample has approximately 800,000 distinct CDR3 sequences, about 56% seen once. What was sequenced was blood. The receptors shown here come from a man between 40 and 49 years old in good health.

The J gene is TRBJ1-2, the V gene TRBV20-1; a possible D gene is TRBD1 (5 bases). CDR3 length: 15 amino acids. CDR1 and CDR2 from the germline V gene are DFQATT and SNEGSKA (reference sequence). V was shortened by 4 bases and J by 4 bases, with 19 bases between the two germline ends. Written as DNA, the CDR3 is TGCAGTGCTATTTTATTCGAGGGGCCCCTCTATGGCTACACCTTC. Protein: CSAILFEGPLYGYTF.

V gene TRBV6-2 or TRBV6-3 combines with J gene TRBJ1-2; TRBD1 aligns across 8 bases. The CDR3 has 15 amino acids. V was clipped by 7 bases and J by 3 bases; unmatched bases: 10. CDR1 is MNHEY, CDR2 SVGEGT, per germline. CDR3 nucleotides: TGTGCCAGCATCTCAGGGGGCGAATGGTACTATGGCTACACCTTC. The encoded protein is CASISGGEWYYGYTF.

The rearrangement joins TRBV6-1 to TRBJ1-2, with D possibly TRBD1 on 5 matching bases. The CDR3 is 16 amino acids. Germline lookup yields CDR1 MNHNS and CDR2 SASEGT. V lost 4 bases and J lost 5, with 20 bases in between. The CDR3 is CASSGSGTGGRYGYTF. The CDR3 region has the DNA TGTGCCAGCAGTGGATCCGGGACGGGGGGTCGGTATGGCTACACCTTC.

This chain uses TRBV20-1 with TRBJ2-5; unclear D gene. V dropped 6 bases and J dropped 3 bases, with 20 bases sitting between them. CDR3 length: 15 amino acids. In germline, CDR1 is DFQATT, CDR2 SNEGSKA (reference sequence). The CDR3 DNA is TGCAGTGCGATCGCCTGGCAGCGCACCAAAGAGACCCAGTACTTC. Its translation is CSAIAWQRTKETQYF.

The chain employs TRBV7-9 and TRBJ2-3; TRBD1 matches at 9 bases. V trimming: 11 bases; J trimming: 2 bases; junction bases outside the gene matches: 23. The CDR3 contains 19 residues. The V gene's germline CDR1 is SEHNR and CDR2 FQNEAQ (reference sequence). As DNA, the CDR3 is TGTGCCCTACGATATGGGACAGGGCCCTCCTCCCGTTTCACAGATACGCAGTATTTT. Encoded protein: CALRYGTGPSSRFTDTQYF.

Concerning this clonotype itself: An end of the junction differs from the germline gene, which may be a read error. This chain connects TRBV20-1 to TRBJ2-2; no reliable D call. Germline lookup yields CDR1 DFQATT and CDR2 SNEGSKA (reference sequence). The CDR3 contains 12 residues. This chain's CDR3 is CSRRSNTRELFF. CDR3 sequence (DNA): TGCAGTCGACGGTCGAACACCAGGGAGCTGTTTTTT.

The chain combines TRBV4-2 with TRBJ2-1; TRBD1 aligns across 7 bases. The CDR3 spans 13 residues. The germline CDR1 and CDR2 sequences are LGHNA and YNFKEQ. Germline trimming cut 5 bases from V and 10 bases from J; bases unmatched to any gene: 8. CDR3 loop: CASSYRGQGEQFF. The CDR3 nucleotides are TGTGCCAGCAGCTACAGGGGTCAGGGGGAGCAGTTCTTC.

This chain uses TRBV20-1 with TRBJ2-5; TRBD2 matches at 8 bases. Gene TRBJ2-7 matches the end of the DNA better, so the J call may be wrong. Germline loops: CDR1 DFQATT, CDR2 SNEGSKA (reference sequence). CDR3 size: 14 residues. In nucleotides, the CDR3 is TGCAGCGGGAGGGGGGCCGGGTTTGGGAACGAGCAGTACTTC. This encodes CSGRGAGFGNEQYF.

The V gene is TRBV6-6, the J gene TRBJ2-1; 11 nucleotides agree with TRBD2. Germline assignment: CDR1 MNHNY and CDR2 SVGAGI (reference sequence). The CDR3 has 15 amino acids. The trim removed 5 bases at V and 4 bases at J, leaving 4 bases unmatched. The CDR3 DNA follows: TGTGCCAGCAGTCCACTAGCGGGAGAGTACAATGAGCAGTTCTTC. Encoded protein: CASSPLAGEYNEQFF.

V and J are TRBV29-1 and TRBJ2-1; the match to TRBD2 covers 7 bases. The CDR3 extends over 16 amino acids. CDR1 and CDR2 from the germline V gene are SQVTM and ANQGSEA. With 5 bases clipped from V and 7 bases from J, the junction kept 17 bases outside the gene matches. The CDR3 protein is CSVLKTSSAPGNEQFF. The CDR3 bases are TGCAGCGTTTTAAAGACTAGCAGTGCTCCCGGTAATGAGCAGTTCTTC.

This rearrangement joins TRBV9 to TRBJ2-1; the D gene is possibly TRBD2 (6 bases). In germline, CDR1 is SGDLS, CDR2 YYNGEE. The CDR3 is 17 residues long. V lost 0 bases and J 3 bases, leaving 16 bases between the germline ends. The CDR3 sequence: CASSVDWRDRGYNEQFF. DNA of the CDR3: TGTGCCAGCAGCGTAGACTGGCGGGATAGGGGCTACAATGAGCAGTTCTTC. The full variable domain, with the rest looked up from reference TRBV9 and TRBJ2-1, is DSGVTQTPKHLITATGQRVTLRCSPRSGDLSVYWYQQSLDQGLQFLIQYYNGEERAKGNILERFSAQQFPDLHSELNLSSLELGDSALYFCASSVDWRDRGYNEQFFGPGTRLTVL.

The chain joins TRBV6-2 or TRBV6-3 to TRBJ2-7, with D unresolved. The CDR3 spans 15 residues. Germline V gene sequence: CDR1 MNHEY, CDR2 SVGEGT. V was shortened by 5 bases and J by 0 bases, with 14 bases between the two germline ends. CDR3 loop: CASSHDSLSSYEQYF. CDR3 DNA sequence: TGTGCCAGCAGTCATGACTCCCTTAGCTCCTACGAGCAGTACTTC.

V is TRBV6-2 or TRBV6-3 and J is TRBJ2-7; 7 nucleotides match TRBD2. Near its end, the DNA agrees better with TRBJ2-5, so the J call may be wrong. The CDR3 is 14 residues long. Germline values: CDR1 MNHEY, CDR2 SVGEGT. The CDR3 protein is CASTQGGFGETQYF. The CDR3 DNA reads as TGTGCCAGCACCCAGGGAGGGTTCGGGGAGACCCAGTACTTC.

The chain carries TRBV20-1 and TRBJ2-4; perhaps TRBD1 as D (6 bases). Trimming cost V 0 bases and J 7 bases, with 13 bases left between them. The CDR3 has 14 amino acids. Looked up from germline, CDR1 is DFQATT and CDR2 is SNEGSKA (reference sequence). This CDR3 is CSARDWAGVNIQYF. The CDR3 nucleotides are TGCAGTGCTAGAGATTGGGCAGGGGTTAACATTCAGTACTTC.

The genes are TRBV9 and TRBJ1-2, with D uncertain. The CDR3 runs 12 residues. Germline CDR1 reads SGDLS; CDR2 reads YYNGEE. The germline V and J ends were trimmed by 3 bases and 8 bases, with 11 bases remaining between them. The CDR3 loop reads CASSAYTWGYTF. The CDR3 coding sequence is TGTGCCAGCAGCGCCTATACTTGGGGCTACACCTTC.

This sequence joins TRBV7-3 and TRBJ2-2, with TRBD1 matching over 9 bases. Germline values: CDR1 SGHTA, CDR2 FQGTGA. The CDR3 is made up of 16 amino acids. V dropped 4 bases and J dropped 6; count of bases not matched to a gene: 9. CDR3 loop: CASSSGQGMSPGELFF. The CDR3 DNA sequence: TGTGCCAGCAGCTCAGGACAGGGGATGTCACCCGGGGAGCTGTTTTTT.

V and J are TRBV15 and TRBJ2-7; 11 bases align to TRBD2. This CDR3 is built from 16 residues. V gave up 2 bases and J gave up 1 base; unmatched junction bases: 4. CDR1 and CDR2 (germline): LNHNV, YYDKDF (reference sequence). CDR3 DNA: TGTGCCACCAGCAGACCACTAGCGGGAGTATCCTACGAGCAGTACTTC. Amino acids: CATSRPLAGVSYEQYF.

In the case of this clonotype: A read error may be the cause here, since a much bigger clone is one base away. This chain connects TRBV27 to TRBJ1-4; the match to TRBD1 covers 9 bases. CDR3 size: 20 residues. CDR1 and CDR2 from the germline V gene are MNHEY and SMNVEV (reference sequence). This CDR3 reads CASKKGMGTGTLFANEKRFF. DNA of the CDR3: TGTGCCAGCAAAAAGGGTATGGGGACAGGGACGTTATTCGCTAATGAAAAACGGTTTTTT.

This clonotype was detected once. One end of the junction is discordant with germline, which a read error may explain. J is TRBJ2-4 and V is TRBV7-2, with D uncertain. The DNA matches TRBJ2-7 better at its end, which makes the J call doubtful. The CDR3 is made up of 13 amino acids. The germline CDR1 and CDR2 sequences are SGHTA and FQGNSA. CDR3 nucleotides: TGTGCCGGCAGCTTAGTGGCGGATTACGAGCAGTACTTC. This translates into CAGSLVADYEQYF.

V and J are TRBV20-1 and TRBJ1-1, with 10 bases that match TRBD1. V dropped 6 bases and J dropped 4; count of bases not matched to a gene: 11. Per germline, CDR1 DFQATT and CDR2 SNEGSKA (reference sequence). There are 15 residues in the CDR3. In DNA form, the CDR3 reads TGCAGTGCGCGCCGACAGGGGGCACCGAGCACTGAAGCTTTCTTT. Translating gives CSARRQGAPSTEAFF.